The sample holds one count of the clone carrying this TCR beta chain. Several immunoSEQ plates received, in even portions, the genomic DNA of each subset. This table comes from immunoSEQ multiplex PCR, and its TCRdb copy is limited to in-frame clones, with some not included. The sample yields about 1 million clones, around four fifths seen once. This entry is derived from a study of shared clonotypes between healthy human individuals. Germline V gene data show CDR1 as MNHNY and CDR2 as SVGAGI (reference sequence). CDR3 length equals 12 residues. J was trimmed by 11 bases and V by 4 bases; bases with no gene match: 7.

Specimen: memory CD4+ T cells sorted from blood. As for subset: CD45RA-negative fraction. This sequence originates from a man in his late teens or twenties in good health. The rearrangement uses TRBV6-6 and TRBJ2-7; the match to TRBD2 covers 8 bases. The CDR3 nucleotides are TGTGCCAGCAGTTCCCCGGGGGGGGTTAAGTACTTC. Its protein product is CASSSPGGVKYF.